Listed below are T cell receptor beta chains from one sample, sequenced in a study of T cells in Graves' hyperthyroidism and ophthalmopathy. TCRdb used MiXCR to reprocess the multiplex PCR reads, holding one entry per CDR3 protein. The sample consists of 600,000 to 650,000 distinct CDR3 sequences, more than 20% of them appearing once. Sequences were obtained from blood. The receptors come from a man between 25 and 39 years old with Graves' ophthalmopathy. CDR3s include the opening cysteine and the closing phenylalanine or tryptophan. The size of a clone is reported for some rows only, either as once, few or many, or as a class for expanded clones.

v_call: TRBV18
cdr3_length: 13
clone_size: many
j_call: TRBJ2-7
cdr3_aa: CASSPDRGNEQYF

v_call: TRBV5-1
cdr3_length: 16
clone_size: many
j_call: TRBJ2-1
cdr3_aa: CASSPKSLATGNEQFF

v_call: TRBV5-1
cdr3_length: 15
clone_size: NA
j_call: TRBJ2-7
cdr3_aa: CASRPSGRASYEQYF

v_call: TRBV19
cdr3_length: 16
clone_size: NA
j_call: TRBJ2-2
cdr3_aa: CASSPGRASGGGELFF

v_call: TRBV6-2/TRBV6-3
cdr3_length: 13
clone_size: NA
j_call: TRBJ2-7
cdr3_aa: CASATGTAYEQYF

v_call: TRBV12-3/TRBV12-4
cdr3_length: 14
clone_size: many
j_call: TRBJ2-1
cdr3_aa: CASIPSGSFHEQFF

v_call: TRBV13
cdr3_length: 15
clone_size: NA
j_call: TRBJ1-3
cdr3_aa: CASSPRGAQGNTIYF

v_call: TRBV7-9
cdr3_length: 14
clone_size: NA
j_call: TRBJ1-6
cdr3_aa: CASIGGGFLSPLHF

v_call: TRBV28
cdr3_length: 14
clone_size: few
j_call: TRBJ2-5
cdr3_aa: CASSFAGEGETQYF

v_call: TRBV30
cdr3_length: 16
clone_size: NA
j_call: TRBJ2-1
cdr3_aa: CAWSLGRLVRFHEQFF

v_call: TRBV29-1
cdr3_length: 17
clone_size: many
j_call: TRBJ1-1
cdr3_aa: CSVYGPGGGRKNTEAFF

v_call: TRBV7-2
cdr3_length: 15
clone_size: many
j_call: TRBJ1-6
cdr3_aa: CASSLAGVRGSPLHF

v_call: TRBV30
cdr3_length: 13
clone_size: many
j_call: TRBJ1-2
cdr3_aa: CAWKEQAEPGYTF

v_call: TRBV6-2/TRBV6-3
cdr3_length: 15
clone_size: NA
j_call: TRBJ2-1
cdr3_aa: CASRFAGTGWNEQFF

v_call: TRBV30
cdr3_length: 15
clone_size: NA
j_call: TRBJ1-6
cdr3_aa: CAWSHPERGRSPLHF

v_call: TRBV28
cdr3_length: 13
clone_size: many
j_call: TRBJ2-7
cdr3_aa: CASSWTSGYEQYF

v_call: TRBV6-5
cdr3_length: 15
clone_size: NA
j_call: TRBJ2-7
cdr3_aa: CASSCGASETYEQYF

v_call: TRBV30
cdr3_length: 12
clone_size: few
j_call: TRBJ1-6
cdr3_aa: CAWSRATQSLHF

v_call: TRBV28
cdr3_length: 16
clone_size: many
j_call: TRBJ2-5
cdr3_aa: CASSWGLAGDQETQYF

v_call: TRBV28
cdr3_length: 15
clone_size: many
j_call: TRBJ1-5
cdr3_aa: CASSLSPSGKQPQHF

v_call: TRBV5-6
cdr3_length: 18
clone_size: NA
j_call: TRBJ2-3
cdr3_aa: CASSWGGLAGGPRDTQYF

v_call: TRBV20-1
cdr3_length: 11
clone_size: NA
j_call: TRBJ2-7
cdr3_aa: CSASSDYEQYF

v_call: TRBV20-1
cdr3_length: 15
clone_size: NA
j_call: TRBJ2-3
cdr3_aa: CSARATSGRPDTQYF

v_call: TRBV4-1
cdr3_length: 14
clone_size: NA
j_call: TRBJ2-5
cdr3_aa: CASSQELSAKTQYF

v_call: TRBV20-1
cdr3_length: 14
clone_size: NA
j_call: TRBJ2-7
cdr3_aa: CSARPGTAAYEQYF

v_call: TRBV7-2
cdr3_length: 12
clone_size: many
j_call: TRBJ2-7
cdr3_aa: CASSLDSHEQYF

v_call: TRBV15
cdr3_length: 16
clone_size: NA
j_call: TRBJ2-1
cdr3_aa: CATSRGRRGANNEQFF

v_call: TRBV5-1
cdr3_length: 17
clone_size: NA
j_call: TRBJ2-1
cdr3_aa: CASSGTTGGGSYNEQFF

v_call: TRBV9
cdr3_length: 16
clone_size: few
j_call: TRBJ2-1
cdr3_aa: CASSVDRDRSYNEQFF

v_call: TRBV2
cdr3_length: 14
clone_size: few
j_call: TRBJ2-7
cdr3_aa: CASSESGTDYEQYF

v_call: TRBV12-5
cdr3_length: 11
clone_size: NA
j_call: TRBJ1-1
cdr3_aa: CASGLGHEAFF

v_call: TRBV30
cdr3_length: 14
clone_size: NA
j_call: TRBJ2-2
cdr3_aa: CAWKRQRATGELFF

v_call: TRBV9
cdr3_length: 16
clone_size: NA
j_call: TRBJ2-7
cdr3_aa: CASSSTLQGARSEQYF

v_call: TRBV10-3
cdr3_length: 13
clone_size: NA
j_call: TRBJ1-1
cdr3_aa: CAIRPDRRTEAFF

v_call: TRBV27
cdr3_length: 14
clone_size: many
j_call: TRBJ2-5
cdr3_aa: CASSLNGYQETQYF

v_call: TRBV12-3/TRBV12-4
cdr3_length: 15
clone_size: many
j_call: TRBJ2-7
cdr3_aa: CASSLGQGKPYEQYF

v_call: TRBV20-1
cdr3_length: 14
clone_size: NA
j_call: TRBJ2-1
cdr3_aa: CSASNPSELNEQFF

v_call: TRBV4-2
cdr3_length: 16
clone_size: NA
j_call: TRBJ2-7
cdr3_aa: CASSQDRTGSWDEQYF

v_call: TRBV30
cdr3_length: 12
clone_size: NA
j_call: TRBJ2-7
cdr3_aa: CAWTAGGGEQYF

v_call: TRBV15
cdr3_length: 14
clone_size: NA
j_call: TRBJ1-5
cdr3_aa: CATSRDRGTQPQHF

v_call: TRBV27
cdr3_length: 14
clone_size: NA
j_call: TRBJ2-1
cdr3_aa: CASRRGGAYNEQFF

v_call: TRBV10-3
cdr3_length: 14
clone_size: many
j_call: TRBJ2-5
cdr3_aa: CAISEKGVGETQYF

v_call: TRBV28
cdr3_length: 16
clone_size: few
j_call: TRBJ1-1
cdr3_aa: CASRLPQGTGDTEAFF

v_call: TRBV2
cdr3_length: 13
clone_size: NA
j_call: TRBJ2-7
cdr3_aa: CASIRTAIYEQYF

v_call: TRBV7-3
cdr3_length: 17
clone_size: many
j_call: TRBJ1-1
cdr3_aa: CASSPKRTAIMNTEAFF

v_call: TRBV12-3/TRBV12-4
cdr3_length: 14
clone_size: medium-sized
j_call: TRBJ1-1
cdr3_aa: CASTGVRMNTEAFF

v_call: TRBV7-9
cdr3_length: 13
clone_size: few
j_call: TRBJ2-1
cdr3_aa: CASSLRGDNEQFF

v_call: TRBV28
cdr3_length: 14
clone_size: many
j_call: TRBJ2-7
cdr3_aa: CASGRGGENYEQYF

v_call: TRBV7-2
cdr3_length: 18
clone_size: many
j_call: TRBJ2-7
cdr3_aa: CASSSGTSGRALITEQYF

v_call: TRBV19
cdr3_length: 15
clone_size: NA
j_call: TRBJ2-3
cdr3_aa: CASSIDGFGTDTQYF

v_call: TRBV7-2
cdr3_length: 15
clone_size: NA
j_call: TRBJ2-1
cdr3_aa: CASSLSPNSYNEQFF

v_call: TRBV20-1
cdr3_length: 10
clone_size: few
j_call: TRBJ2-5
cdr3_aa: CSATLETQYF

v_call: TRBV2
cdr3_length: 14
clone_size: many
j_call: TRBJ1-4
cdr3_aa: CASSDPWTNEKLFF

v_call: TRBV28
cdr3_length: 13
clone_size: few
j_call: TRBJ1-2
cdr3_aa: CASSPTGEYGYTF

v_call: TRBV28
cdr3_length: 12
clone_size: NA
j_call: TRBJ2-1
cdr3_aa: CASSFGGDEQFF